This T cell receptor beta chain appears in the sequencing data of a study of Ad26.COV2.S vaccination and SARS-CoV-2 variants. The wider study: Donor had been placed in the Ad26.COV2.S arm of the COV1001 trial. Participants got Ad26.COV2.S intramuscularly, once or twice 56 days apart. Overall study results and limits: Using TCR breadth and depth analyses may have led to underestimated total T cell responses.

A word on this clone: Its specificity is not known.

Treatment defined: over 15 received Ad26.COV2.S at low or high dose, single or two shots; roughly 5 received placebo; per-sample allocation not given. Repertoires come from day 63 after the first vaccine or placebo injection. Donation was by an adult aged 18-55 years who was in Boston. The V and J ends lost 1 base and 6 bases respectively, with 9 bases between them. The CDR3 has 13 residues. CDR1 SEHNR and CDR2 FQNEAQ come from the germline V gene (reference sequence). Generated by immunoSEQ multiplex PCR, the TCRdb table keeps only in-frame clones and is missing some. Among 400,000 to 450,000 clones listed, about nine tenths were seen once.

Sequences were derived from peripheral blood, sampled in a trial of Ad26.COV2.S vaccine versus placebo. This receptor was identified in a person between 18 and 59 years old who received the Ad26.COV2.S COVID-19 vaccine or a placebo. The chain recombines TRBV7-9 with TRBJ2-5; perhaps TRBD2 as D (6 bases). The CDR3 here is CASSLGLVKTQYF. CDR3 DNA: TGTGCCAGCAGCTTAGGACTAGTGAAGACCCAGTACTTC.